What follows describes a single TCR beta chain. This clonotype came up a few times. Its antigen remains unidentified. No base quality information exists; no much larger clone differs at one position. PBMCs were isolated by Ficoll-Paque density gradient centrifugation. This specimen comes from a study of T-cell memory formation after mild COVID-19 (dated by TCRdb to 2020 to 2022). Study-wide context: TCR sequence clusters from the two donors were largely donor specific. The cohort was made up of two young adult volunteers, one female and one male, who were previously healthy. In two donors, T-cell clones that expanded and contracted after mild COVID-19 were tracked by sequencing TCRalpha and TCRbeta repertoires over time. General conclusions and limits of the study: The study included only a couple of mild cases, and larger cohorts that include severe cases with pre-infection samples were judged to be necessary. Contracting CD4+ clones turned up mainly in the CM and EM memory subsets, whereas EMRA was where CD8+ clones were enriched. From day 15 to 85, contracting clones showed balanced CD4/CD8 phenotypes, whereas a second wave of clones that expanded from day 15 to 37 leaned towards CD4+. Some responding clones were found in pre-infection memory, which suggests that pre-existing cross-reactive memory T cells took part in the SARS-CoV-2 response. Whether the second-wave clones peaking on day 37 were SARS-CoV-2 specific was not confirmed.

Spanning cysteine to phenylalanine, the CDR3 consists of 15 amino acids. Of all the DNA, just the CDR3 is kept, 45 bases in frame from base 1. CDR1 and CDR2, per the germline V gene, are SGHRS and YFSETQ. After removal of 0 bases from V and 5 bases from J, the junction retains 4 bases not matched to a gene. Data came from an Illumina NovaSeq 6000. TCRalpha and TCRbeta cDNA libraries were constructed by 5'RACE with constant-segment primers, with sample barcodes and unique molecular identifiers being introduced. Trizol reagent was used to extract RNA from every sample. Libraries were amplified in two PCR steps, with a second sample barcode and Illumina TruSeq adapters added in the second step. Libraries were sequenced on an Illumina NovaSeq with 2 x 150 bp paired-end reads. As for the authors' bioinformatics: The reads were demultiplexed and collapsed into UMI-guided consensus sequences using migec v1.2.7. Using mixcr v2.1.11, UMI consensuses were aligned to TRA and TRB V and J templates and then assembled into clonotypes. Clonotypes were classified as expanded or contracted when called significant by both edgeR and NoisET, with noise models trained on biological replicates. edgeR calls used a false discovery rate-adjusted p below 0.01 and a log2 fold-change threshold of 1. PCA with hierarchical clustering of max-normalized trajectories of the 1000 most abundant clonotypes was used as exploratory dynamics analysis. The CD4 or CD8 phenotype of responding clones was assigned using the separately sequenced CD4+ and CD8+ repertoires. The public reads were run again by TCRdb, first through fastp at Q25 and then through MiXCR, and only productive beta chains were kept. For every CDR3 protein sequence, its rows merge into one entry that carries the most common genes and DNA. TCRdb, not the authors, supplied the V and J calls. The sample records fewer than 650,000 distinct CDR3 sequences, 17% of which are singletons. Roughly 8.2% of the sample lies in the top ten.

This receptor was identified in an adult woman who had mild COVID-19 (a few samples of this study predate the infection). The sample titles of this study are shuffled in the database, so cell type and time point are left out; the donor was told from shared clones. The V and J segments used are TRBV5-1 and TRBJ2-1; 8 bases in the junction line up with TRBD2. The sample taken for sequencing was PBMCs or a T cell subset sorted from them (not recorded which). The CDR3 has the sequence CASSLERGNNNEQFF. The nucleotide sequence reads TGCGCCAGCAGCTTGGAGCGGGGGAACAACAATGAGCAGTTCTTC. Joined to the reference TRBV5-1 and TRBJ2-1 proteins, this CDR3 gives the full variable domain: KAGVTQTPRYLIKTRGQQVTLSCSPISGHRSVSWYQQTPGQGLQFLFEYFSETQRNKGNFPGRFSGRQFSNSRSEMNVSTLELGDSALYLCASSLERGNNNEQFFGPGTRLTVL.